This T cell receptor (beta chain) was observed in a study of shared clonotypes between healthy human individuals (dated by TCRdb to the early 2020s). For context, the study as a whole: The cohort included three men and a couple of women between 18 and 49 years of age. Per donor, three plates each were used for CD4 naive and CD4 memory, two for CD8 naive, and one for CD8 memory. To estimate repertoire size and how much clonotypes are shared between individuals, the study performed deep sequencing of blood TCR repertoires from 4 to 6 healthy adults. Libraries were prepared and TCR repertoires were sequenced by different laboratories using diverse techniques, in order to increase sequencing depth and limit assay-specific biases. Each donor's leukapheresis produced roughly between about 0.8 and 10 billion PBMCs.

Using the deep immunoSEQ assay, multiplex PCR amplified TCR CDR3 regions from genomic DNA. For each cell subset, the extracted genomic DNA was distributed evenly across all wells of several immunoSEQ 96-well plates, and each plate served as one replicate. Each replicate PCR for sorted subsets received about 220 ng genomic DNA, equal to some 32,000 T cell genomes. Purified libraries were quantified with a Qubit 3.0 fluorometer, sized on a Bioanalyzer 2100, and re-quantified with the KAPA Library Quantification kit. A separate single-read 150-cycle Illumina NextSeq 550 flow cell was used to sequence each immunoSEQ 96-well plate. The study's own analysis went as follows. Because only junctional sequences without quality scores were contained in the immunoSEQ output, filtering matching that applied to full-length reads could not be performed. Sequences were annotated with PyIR, a Python wrapper for IgBLAST v1.9, and V/J genes and CDR3 were assigned using IMGT germline references. Reads with weak V/J assignments (E-value above 1e-6), missing CDR3, stop codons, out-of-frame junctions, or ambiguous translated residues were removed. A V3J clonotype was defined by an identical inferred V gene, J gene, and CDR3 amino acid sequence. Percentage overlap between repertoires was computed as shared unique clonotypes divided by the size of the smaller repertoire. Three approaches were used to assess repertoire richness: RTK rarefaction, the Chao1 estimator, and Recon v2.1 estimates of unobserved clonotypes. Generation probabilities for all TCRbeta clonotypes obtained by the gDNA method from a handful of donors were computed using OLGA. Not all clones reach the TCRdb copy of this immuneACCESS table, which keeps in-frame sequences only. Checked studies attribute under half of the gap to unresolved V genes and leave the rest unexplained. V and J calls and clone size are copied from that table; D and trimming were computed from the DNA. Counted in this sample were around 980,000 clones; around 78% of them appeared once. Of the sample, around 0.6% falls within the top ten clones.

Healthy HIV-negative adults with no recently reported acute infections or vaccinations were included as donors. Only Caucasian adults living in Nashville, Tennessee, USA were represented among the donors. CD4+ T cells were enriched by magnetic negative selection; naive cells were then positively selected on CD45RA, and the negative fraction formed the memory subset. After blood collection by leukapheresis, PBMCs were isolated using Ficoll-Histopaque density gradient centrifugation and then cryopreserved in the vapor phase of liquid nitrogen. Analytical flow cytometry was used to check the purity and quantity of each magnetically sorted T cell population. Genomic DNA was isolated from every sorted fraction and measured by UV absorbance on a Nanodrop 2000c. After removal of 4 bases from V and 6 bases from J, the junction retains 7 bases not matched to a gene. CDR1 and CDR2 were assigned from the germline V gene (reference sequence) as SEHNR and FQNEAQ. Reading from cysteine to phenylalanine, the CDR3 counts 16 amino acids. Only the CDR3 DNA is retained, 48 bases long and in frame from the first base.

General study outcomes and caveats: Pairwise subsampling led to the expectation that sequencing depth would affect the degree of clonotype sharing among donors. Sampling was restricted to blood, and TCR repertoires in tissue are likely to differ from TCR repertoires in blood. Sharing across a handful of donors was observed for about 5% of naive CD4, 3% to 3.5% of naive CD8, 2% to 2.5% of memory CD4, and approximately 0.41% of memory CD8 clonotypes. Because the study included a small number of donors, the genetic and exposure-history diversity represented was limited. Clonotypes shared by all four sorted-subset donors showed higher generation probabilities than non-shared clonotypes. Estimated clonotype richness was generally larger for naive than for memory subsets. Rarefaction of sorted-subset datasets indicated incomplete sequencing despite the large sequencing depth.

About this clone itself: Its antigen target is currently unknown. No base qualities exist here, and no much larger clone lies one base off it.

The chain couples TRBV7-9 to TRBJ2-3, and TRBD2 matches 13 of the central bases. Material for sequencing was memory CD4+ T cells from PBMCs. The cell subset or site label here, explained by the study, means: CD45RA-negative fraction. This sequence originates from a man younger than 30 in good health. Some clones in this sample may be carry-over from other donors' samples. The CDR3 reads CASSSGLAGSRDTQYF. The DNA sequence reads TGTGCCAGCAGCTCGGGACTAGCGGGATCACGGGATACGCAGTATTTT.